These 9 T cell receptor beta chains share one sample of origin, sequenced in a study of blood T cell repertoires in COVID-19. Some clones are missing from TCRdb's copy, which holds only in-frame ones; the method was immunoSEQ multiplex PCR. Among 430,000 or so clones listed, roughly 84% were seen once. Sequences were obtained from PBMCs or T cells enriched from blood (not recorded which). These receptors were obtained from a woman younger than 30 who had been exposed to COVID-19.

Only one count was recorded for this clone. J is TRBJ2-3 and V is TRBV27; 10 positions agree with TRBD2. V was clipped by 5 bases and J by 3 bases; unmatched bases: 5. This CDR3 has 15 amino acids. CDR1 is MNHEY and CDR2 is SMNVEV in the germline V gene (reference sequence). In DNA, the CDR3 is TGTGCCAGCAGTAGCGGGGGGGCTGGTACAGATACGCAGTATTTT. This encodes CASSSGGAGTDTQYF.

This clone was seen once. This sequence joins TRBV19 and TRBJ2-7; 7 positions agree with TRBD1. Germline CDR1 and CDR2: LNHDA and SQIVND (reference sequence). With 8 bases clipped from V and 2 bases from J, the junction kept 12 bases outside the gene matches. The CDR3 covers 15 residues. In DNA form, the CDR3 reads TGTGCCAGTCGGACAGGCGACCTTAATACCTACGAGCAGTACTTC. Translation: CASRTGDLNTYEQYF.

This chain uses TRBV19 with TRBJ1-5, with 7 bases that match TRBD1. After removal of 8 bases from V and 4 bases from J, the junction contained 8 bases not matched to a gene. CDR1 is LNHDA and CDR2 is SQIVND in the germline V gene (reference sequence). The CDR3 length is 14 residues. The CDR3 nucleotides read TGTGCCAGTTCCGAACAGGGGCCAAATCAGCCCCAGCATTTT. This codes for CASSEQGPNQPQHF.

The rearrangement uses TRBV7-3 and TRBJ1-1, with D tentatively TRBD1 (5 bases). V shed 3 bases and J shed 2 bases, with 13 bases lying between them. This CDR3 has 15 residues. Germline-derived CDR1 and CDR2 are SGHTA and FQGTGA. CDR3: CASSLGLQANTEAFF. The CDR3 nucleotides read TGTGCCAGCAGCTTGGGGCTTCAAGCTAACACTGAAGCTTTCTTT.

This chain uses TRBV7-9 with TRBJ1-6, with D hard to call. CDR1 and CDR2 from the germline V gene are SEHNR and FQNEAQ (reference sequence). The V and J ends lost 6 bases and 9 bases respectively, with 18 bases between them. The CDR3 extends over 15 amino acids. The CDR3 DNA sequence: TGTGCCAGCAGTCGCGCAGAGGGAACGGGTTCACCCCTCCACTTT. Protein sequence: CASSRAEGTGSPLHF.

The CDR3 nucleotides are TGTGCCAGTAGTGACAGGGGGTTTAGCAATCAGCCCCAGCATTTT. Protein product: CASSDRGFSNQPQHF. This sequence joins TRBV19 and TRBJ1-5; 9 nucleotides align to TRBD1. The CDR3 loop spans 15 amino acids. V was pared by 5 bases and J by 0 bases, with 2 bases of the junction left unmatched. Germline V gene data show CDR1 as LNHDA and CDR2 as SQIVND (reference sequence).

This sequence joins TRBV12-3 or TRBV12-4 and TRBJ2-2; TRBD2 might be the D (5 bases). V lost 5 bases and J lost 10, with 11 bases in between. The CDR3 spans 12 residues. The CDR3 region is CASSTSSMELFF. CDR3 nucleotides: TGTGCCAGCAGTACATCTAGCATGGAGCTGTTTTTT.

The chain couples TRBV5-1 to TRBJ2-7; D uncertain. Germline V lookup: CDR1 SGHRS, CDR2 YFSETQ. The V end lost 0 bases, the J end lost 2 bases, and 6 bases lay between the germline ends. The CDR3 loop spans 13 amino acids. The CDR3 loop is CASSLGAAYEQYF. The CDR3 bases are TGCGCCAGCAGCTTGGGGGCAGCCTACGAGCAGTACTTC.

This clone was seen ten or more times. V usage is TRBV29-1 and J usage is TRBJ1-3; 10 bases map to TRBD1. The J segment lost 5 bases and the V segment lost 6 bases, leaving 10 bases of the junction unmatched. The CDR3 runs to 15 residues. Germline-derived CDR1 and CDR2 are SQVTM and ANQGSEA. This chain's CDR3 is CSVAAGTGERNTIYF. The DNA for the CDR3 is TGCAGCGTCGCCGCCGGGACAGGGGAAAGAAACACCATATATTTT.